This T cell receptor (beta chain) was identified in a study of T-cell reconstitution after alpha-beta-depleted transplantation in children. Study findings and constraints: From newly produced T cells came most of the T-cell counts and diversity one year after transplant. By about two months after transplant, alpha-beta T cells reportedly arose from several hundred graft clones that had expanded. Certain patients had high TCRbeta diversity at day 60, and it came from recipient T cells and thymic progenitors that survived.

This clonotype was seen only a few times. What it binds is not known. CDR1 and CDR2 (germline): SGHRS, YFSETQ. The CDR3 length is 19 residues. V lost 0 bases, J lost 0 bases, and 15 bases stayed unmatched. It was with unique molecular identifiers that the TCRbeta library was prepared. Each CDR3 protein is one row after TCRdb ran MiXCR on the PCR reads. The sample consists of approximately 1,000,000 distinct CDR3 sequences, 25% to 35% of them appearing once. Material: PBMCs, mostly from graft donor cells, obtained 360 days after TCRalphabeta/CD19-depleted stem cell transplant. This sequence joins TRBV5-1 and TRBJ2-7; 7 bases agree with TRBD2. This TCR was sampled from a boy less than two years old who had a stem cell transplant for SCID, so the T cells may come from the graft donor. CDR3 bases: TGCGCCAGCAGCTTGGTACGCTCCGAAGGGAGGGCTTACTCCTACGAGCAGTACTTC. Protein product: CASSLVRSEGRAYSYEQYF.